Shown below are 23 T cell receptor beta chains from a single sample sequenced in a study of technical replicates of blood from several donors (dated by TCRdb to about 2017). Receptor amplification or capture employed the immunoSEQ multiplex PCR assay. Here the immuneACCESS table is served through TCRdb, limited to in-frame sequences with V and J called. Missing clones are a known gap in these copies; in checked studies unresolved V genes cover under half, and the rest lacks a known reason. In all, the sample holds around 90,000 clones, and roughly 94% of those were seen once. The ten largest account for roughly 0.4% of the sample. Input material: T cells isolated from PBMCs. Receptors originate from a human donor in good health.

The chain has TRBV15 and TRBJ2-1; tentative D call: TRBD2 (5 bases). Germline-derived CDR1 and CDR2 are LNHNV and YYDKDF (reference sequence). This CDR3 is 12 amino acids long. V was shortened by 0 bases and J by 15 bases, with 12 bases between the two germline ends. The CDR3 coding sequence is TGTGCCACCAGCAGAGATTTGAGGGTTGGGTTCTTC. Encoded protein: CATSRDLRVGFF.

The chain carries TRBV20-1 and TRBJ2-7; D not resolved. Germline lookup yields CDR1 DFQATT and CDR2 SNEGSKA (reference sequence). CDR3 length: 10 residues. The ends were cut back, 4 bases at V and 3 bases at J, with 4 bases in the middle. CDR3 coding DNA: TGCAGTGCTATCCTCTACGAGCAGTACTTC. This sequence encodes CSAILYEQYF.

For this clone: Sequence at one end of the junction differs from germline and may be a read error. The V and J genes are TRBV4-2 and TRBJ2-2; tentatively, D is TRBD1 (6 bases). Germline CDR1 is LGHNA and CDR2 is YNFKEQ. The CDR3 spans 15 residues. Written as DNA, the CDR3 is TGTGCCAGCAGCCAAGGAACAGGGAACCCCGGGGAGCTGTTTTTT. It specifies CASSQGTGNPGELFF.

This rearrangement joins TRBV7-9 to TRBJ2-5, with TRBD2 matching 7 bases. This CDR3 is built from 12 residues. Germline V gene data show CDR1 as SEHNR and CDR2 as FQNEAQ (reference sequence). The ends lost 4 bases at V and 13 bases at J; junction bases unmatched: 9. CDR3 sequence: CASSSPRDYAYF. CDR3 bases: TGTGCCAGCAGCTCTCCCCGGGACTATGCGTACTTC. Variable domain in full (rest from reference TRBV7-9 and TRBJ2-5): DTGVSQNPRHKITKRGQNVTFRCDPISEHNRLYWYRQTLGQGPEFLTYFQNEAQLEKSRLLSDRFSAERPKGSFSTLEIQRTEQGDSAMYLCASSSPRDYAYFGPGTRLLVL.

The chain carries TRBV6-5 and TRBJ2-3; no clear D gene. The CDR3 loop spans 15 amino acids. CDR1 MNHEY and CDR2 SVGAGI come from the germline V gene. V lost 0 bases and J 1 base, leaving 8 bases between the germline ends. CDR3 nucleotide sequence: TGTGCCAGCAGTTACTCGAATGCGGGCACAGATACGCAGTATTTT. This codes for CASSYSNAGTDTQYF.

The gene calls are TRBV30 and TRBJ1-2; D remains ambiguous. With 1 base removed from V and 4 bases from J, the gap between germline ends came to 7 bases. The length of the CDR3 is 12 residues. Germline CDR1 and CDR2: GTSNPN and SVGIG (reference sequence). The CDR3 region has the DNA TGTGCCTGGAGTGGAGAGGGCTATGGCTACACCTTC. Translating it yields CAWSGEGYGYTF.

J is TRBJ2-7 and V is TRBV2, with 7 bases identical to TRBD2. There are 15 residues in the CDR3. V lost 7 bases and J lost 3; bases outside the gene matches: 12. Per germline, CDR1 SNHLY and CDR2 FYNNEI. The CDR3 here is CASTAPRDYLYEQYF. The DNA of the CDR3 is TGTGCCAGCACCGCCCCCCGGGACTACCTCTACGAGCAGTACTTC.

The chain couples TRBV5-1 to TRBJ2-5; D uncertain. The V and J ends lost 0 bases and 4 bases respectively, with 10 bases between them. CDR1 and CDR2 from the germline V gene are SGHRS and YFSETQ. This CDR3 comprises 14 residues. In nucleotides, the CDR3 is TGCGCCAGCAGCTTGGGAGGTATCGGAGAGACCCAGTACTTC. This encodes CASSLGGIGETQYF.

V usage is TRBV4-1 and J usage is TRBJ1-1; no clear D. Trimming took 0 bases from V and 6 from J, leaving 8 bases between them. Germline V gene data show CDR1 as MGHRA and CDR2 as YSYEKL. This CDR3 is 13 amino acids long. The CDR3 loop reads CASSQDAVPEAFF. The CDR3 DNA follows: TGCGCCAGCAGCCAAGACGCGGTCCCTGAAGCTTTCTTT.

The chain uses TRBV9 and TRBJ2-7, with 8 bases identical to TRBD1. The CDR3 is made up of 13 amino acids. Unmatched junction bases numbered 7, after V lost 5 bases and J lost 6 bases. CDR1 SGDLS and CDR2 YYNGEE come from the germline V gene. The CDR3 loop reads CASSQTGVSEQYF. The DNA for the CDR3 is TGTGCCAGCAGTCAGACAGGGGTCAGCGAGCAGTACTTC.

The chain recombines TRBV14 with TRBJ2-3, with 7 nucleotides matching TRBD2. This CDR3 has 14 amino acids. The germline gives CDR1 SGHDN, CDR2 FVKESK. J lost 2 bases, V lost 4 bases, and 3 bases had no gene match. The CDR3, as DNA: TGTGCCAGCAGCCGGGGGGGAGCCACAGATACGCAGTATTTT. Translation: CASSRGGATDTQYF.

The chain links TRBV5-8 to TRBJ1-1; D is undetermined. Germline loops: CDR1 SGHTS, CDR2 YDEGEE. This CDR3 spans 15 amino acids. V was shortened by 2 bases and J by 2 bases, with 13 bases between the two germline ends. As DNA, the CDR3 is TGTGCCAGCAGCTTTTTCCCCTCAACAAACACTGAAGCTTTCTTT. This codes for CASSFFPSTNTEAFF.

The gene calls are TRBV30 and TRBJ1-5; D gene unclear. The germline CDR1 and CDR2 sequences are GTSNPN and SVGIG (reference sequence). V was clipped by 2 bases and J by 5 bases, with 10 bases between them. This CDR3 has 13 amino acids. For the CDR3, the DNA is TGTGCCTGGAGTCCGGGAGCCGATCAGCCCCAGCATTTT. Translation: CAWSPGADQPQHF.

V usage is TRBV9 and J usage is TRBJ2-3, with 8 bases lining up with TRBD1. The ends lost 4 bases at V and 2 bases at J; junction bases unmatched: 9. The CDR3 sequence is 16 residues long. CDR1 SGDLS and CDR2 YYNGEE come from the germline V gene. CDR3 bases: TGTGCCAGCAGCAAATCAGAGGGACAGGCCACAGATACGCAGTATTTT. Its translation: CASSKSEGQATDTQYF.

The chain has TRBV27 and TRBJ2-3; unclear D gene. The V end lost 2 bases, the J end lost 7 bases, and 7 bases lay between the germline ends. The CDR3 extends over 12 amino acids. The germline V gene has CDR1 MNHEY and CDR2 SMNVEV (reference sequence). The CDR3 region has the DNA TGTGCCAGCAGTTTAAACTTTCATACGCAGTATTTT. Protein product: CASSLNFHTQYF.

The chain employs TRBV19 and TRBJ1-1; D might be TRBD1 (5 bases). Trimming stripped 4 bases from V and 9 bases from J, with 12 bases between. The germline V gene encodes CDR1 LNHDA and CDR2 SQIVND (reference sequence). The CDR3 covers 12 residues. CDR3 sequence reads: CASSTQGFQAFF. The CDR3 DNA follows: TGTGCCAGTAGTACCCAGGGATTTCAAGCTTTCTTT.

This chain connects TRBV27 to TRBJ1-1, with D uncertain. The V end was cut by 2 bases, the J end by 4 bases, with 8 bases between. The CDR3 consists of 13 residues. Germline CDR1 reads MNHEY; CDR2 reads SMNVEV (reference sequence). The CDR3: CASSLGPVTEAFF. DNA for the CDR3: TGTGCCAGCAGTTTAGGCCCAGTCACTGAAGCTTTCTTT.

The rearrangement links TRBV7-8 to TRBJ1-1, with 11 bases fitting TRBD1. The CDR3 has 16 residues. Per germline, CDR1 SGHVS and CDR2 FQNEAQ. V shed 1 base and J 5 bases; nucleotides not matched to a gene: 6. The CDR3 loop is CASSLVKGQGGTEAFF. The DNA for the CDR3 is TGTGCCAGCAGCTTAGTTAAGGGACAGGGGGGGACTGAAGCTTTCTTT.

This clone was detected once. The chain is built from TRBV27 and TRBJ2-7, with D perhaps TRBD1 (6 bases). Trimming removed 2 bases at V and 2 bases at J, with 10 bases between. CDR1 is MNHEY, CDR2 SMNVEV, per germline (reference sequence). This CDR3 comprises 14 residues. The CDR3 nucleotides read TGTGCCAGCAGTTTAACGAGGGACACCTACGAGCAGTACTTC. Its protein product is CASSLTRDTYEQYF.

V usage is TRBV28 and J usage is TRBJ2-5; D remains unclear. This CDR3 spans 15 amino acids. Germline CDR1 and CDR2: MDHEN and SYDVKM. V lost 2 bases to trimming and J lost 3 bases, with 13 bases between them. CDR3 amino acids: CASSLKAPLKETQYF. CDR3 DNA sequence: TGTGCCAGCAGTTTAAAAGCGCCCCTTAAAGAGACCCAGTACTTC.

The V gene is TRBV19, the J gene TRBJ2-7; maybe TRBD2 (6 bases). CDR3 length: 13 amino acids. The V end was cut by 7 bases, the J end by 7 bases, with 17 bases between. Germline V lookup: CDR1 LNHDA, CDR2 SQIVND (reference sequence). The CDR3 region has the DNA TGTGCCAGTACCGGTAGCGGTCTCGGGGAGCAGTACTTC. This encodes CASTGSGLGEQYF.

The chain combines TRBV7-2 with TRBJ1-2; maybe TRBD1 (6 bases). With 5 bases removed from V and 3 bases from J, the gap between germline ends came to 10 bases. CDR3 length equals 13 residues. CDR1 and CDR2 from the germline V gene are SGHTA and FQGNSA. In DNA form, the CDR3 reads TGTGCCAGCAGCGTCACAGGGTACTATGGCTACACCTTC. This encodes CASSVTGYYGYTF.

This chain uses TRBV11-2 with TRBJ2-7; 7 nucleotides line up with TRBD2. Germline V gene sequence: CDR1 SGHAT, CDR2 FQNNGV. J was trimmed by 7 bases and V by 5 bases; bases with no gene match: 11. This CDR3 has 14 residues. This CDR3 reads CASSPQEAGGEQYF. CDR3 in DNA: TGTGCCAGCAGCCCGCAGGAGGCCGGGGGGGAGCAGTACTTC.